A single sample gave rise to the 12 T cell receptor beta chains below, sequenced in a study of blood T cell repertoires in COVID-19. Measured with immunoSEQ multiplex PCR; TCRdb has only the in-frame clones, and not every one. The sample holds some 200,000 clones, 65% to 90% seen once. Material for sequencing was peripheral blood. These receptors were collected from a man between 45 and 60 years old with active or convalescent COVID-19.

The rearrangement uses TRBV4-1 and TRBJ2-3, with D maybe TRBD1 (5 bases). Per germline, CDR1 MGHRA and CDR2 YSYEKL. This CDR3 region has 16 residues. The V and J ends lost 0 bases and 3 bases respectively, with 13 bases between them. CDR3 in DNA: TGCGCCAGCAGCCAAGAAGGGGTGGGCCGGACAGATACGCAGTATTTT. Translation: CASSQEGVGRTDTQYF.

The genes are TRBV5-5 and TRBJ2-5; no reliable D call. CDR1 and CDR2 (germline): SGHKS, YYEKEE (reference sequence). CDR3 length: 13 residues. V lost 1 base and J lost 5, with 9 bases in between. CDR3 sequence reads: CASSLWLMETQYF. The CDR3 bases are TGTGCCAGCAGCTTGTGGCTTATGGAGACCCAGTACTTC.

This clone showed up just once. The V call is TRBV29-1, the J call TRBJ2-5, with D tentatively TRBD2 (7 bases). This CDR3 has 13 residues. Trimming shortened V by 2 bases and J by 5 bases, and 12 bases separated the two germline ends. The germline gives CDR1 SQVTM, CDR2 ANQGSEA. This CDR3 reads CSVEIGGGETQYF. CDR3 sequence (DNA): TGCAGCGTTGAAATAGGGGGAGGGGAGACCCAGTACTTC.

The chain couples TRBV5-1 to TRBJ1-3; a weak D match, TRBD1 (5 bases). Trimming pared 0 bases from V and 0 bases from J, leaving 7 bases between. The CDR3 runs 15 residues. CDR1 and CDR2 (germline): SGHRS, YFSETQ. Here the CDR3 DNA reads TGCGCCAGCAGCTTGGCGGGGGTCTCTGGAAACACCATATATTTT. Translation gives CASSLAGVSGNTIYF.

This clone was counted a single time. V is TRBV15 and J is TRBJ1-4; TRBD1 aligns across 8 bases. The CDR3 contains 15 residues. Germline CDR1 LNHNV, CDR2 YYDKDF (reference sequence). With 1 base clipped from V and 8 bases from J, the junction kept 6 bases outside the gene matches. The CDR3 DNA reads TGTGCCACCAGCAGAGGTGGACAGGGTGGGGAAAAACTGTTTTTT. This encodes CATSRGGQGGEKLFF.

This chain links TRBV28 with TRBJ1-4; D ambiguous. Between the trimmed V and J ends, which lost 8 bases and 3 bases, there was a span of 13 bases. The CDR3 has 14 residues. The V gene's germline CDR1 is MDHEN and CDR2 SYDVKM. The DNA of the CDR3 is TGTGCCAGCGGAGAGATCCTTTCTAATGAAAAACTGTTTTTT. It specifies CASGEILSNEKLFF. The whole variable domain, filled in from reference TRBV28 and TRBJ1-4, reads DVKVTQSSRYLVKRTGEKVFLECVQDMDHENMFWYRQDPGLGLRLIYFSYDVKMKEKGDIPEGYSVSREKKERFSLILESASTNQTSMYLCASGEILSNEKLFFGSGTQLSVL.

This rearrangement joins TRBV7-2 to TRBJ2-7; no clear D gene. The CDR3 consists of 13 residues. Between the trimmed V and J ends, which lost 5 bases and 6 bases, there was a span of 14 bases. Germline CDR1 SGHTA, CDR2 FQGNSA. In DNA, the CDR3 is TGTGCCAGCAGCACCAGAACATCTGGCGAGCAGTACTTC. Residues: CASSTRTSGEQYF. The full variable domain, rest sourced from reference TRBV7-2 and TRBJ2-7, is GAGVSQSPSNKVTEKGKDVELRCDPISGHTALYWYRQSLGQGLEFLIYFQGNSAPDKSGLPSDRFSAERTGGSVSTLTIQRTQQEDSAVYLCASSTRTSGEQYFGPGTRLTVT.

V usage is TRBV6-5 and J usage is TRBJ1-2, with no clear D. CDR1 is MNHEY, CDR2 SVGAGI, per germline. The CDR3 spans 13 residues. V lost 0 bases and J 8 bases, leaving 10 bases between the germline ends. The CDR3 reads CASSYSQVRGYTF. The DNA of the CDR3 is TGTGCCAGCAGTTACTCCCAGGTCCGGGGCTACACCTTC.

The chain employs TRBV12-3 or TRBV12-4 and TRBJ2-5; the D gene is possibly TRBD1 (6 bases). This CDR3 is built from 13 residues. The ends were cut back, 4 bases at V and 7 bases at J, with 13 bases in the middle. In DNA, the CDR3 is TGTGCCAGCAGTTCCTCAGGGGTGGGGACCCAGTACTTC. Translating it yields CASSSSGVGTQYF.

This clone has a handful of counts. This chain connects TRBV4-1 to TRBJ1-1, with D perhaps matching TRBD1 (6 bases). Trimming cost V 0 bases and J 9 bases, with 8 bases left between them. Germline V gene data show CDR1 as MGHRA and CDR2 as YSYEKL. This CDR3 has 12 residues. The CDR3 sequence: CASSQDWGQAFF. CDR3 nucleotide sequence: TGCGCCAGCAGCCAAGATTGGGGGCAAGCTTTCTTT.

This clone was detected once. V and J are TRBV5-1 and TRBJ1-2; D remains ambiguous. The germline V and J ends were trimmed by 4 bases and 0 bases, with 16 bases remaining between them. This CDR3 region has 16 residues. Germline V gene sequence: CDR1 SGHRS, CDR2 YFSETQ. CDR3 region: CASSPSGRASNYGYTF. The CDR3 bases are TGCGCCAGCAGCCCTAGCGGGAGAGCTTCTAACTATGGCTACACCTTC.

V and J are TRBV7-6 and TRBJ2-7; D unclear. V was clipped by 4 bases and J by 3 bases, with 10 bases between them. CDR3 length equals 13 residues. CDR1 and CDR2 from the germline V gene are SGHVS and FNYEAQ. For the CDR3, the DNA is TGTGCCAGCAGCTCCCTGGGCGTCTACGAGCAGTACTTC. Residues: CASSSLGVYEQYF. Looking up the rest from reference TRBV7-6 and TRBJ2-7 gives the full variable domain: GAGVSQSPRYKVTKRGQDVALRCDPISGHVSLYWYRQALGQGPEFLTYFNYEAQQDKSGLPNDRFSAERPEGSISTLTIQRTEQRDSAMYRCASSSLGVYEQYFGPGTRLTVT.